This T cell receptor beta chain is drawn from a study of blood T cell repertoires in COVID-19. Study-wide background: Sites across the United States, Italy and Spain contributed samples from acute and convalescent COVID-19. PBMCs, B-cell-depleted T cells, or T cells provided the cDNA or gDNA that made up the material.

The authors' processing: Amplification of reference gene primers provided the estimated nucleated cell counts. Measured with immunoSEQ multiplex PCR; TCRdb has only the in-frame clones, and not every one. Clonal size and the V and J genes are those of that table, whereas D and trimming came from the DNA. The data show about 150,000 clones, over 65% seen once. This sequence was found in a woman aged 50 to 60 who had recovered from COVID-19. Sequences were obtained from PBMCs or T cells enriched from blood (not recorded which).

This chain's CDR3 is CASSGSPGQGAKQYF. CDR3 sequence (DNA): TGTGCCAGCAGTGGTTCCCCGGGACAGGGGGCTAAGCAGTACTTC. The chain is built from TRBV2 and TRBJ2-7; 12 bases map to TRBD1. Unmatched junction bases numbered 9, after V lost 4 bases and J lost 8 bases. Germline assignment: CDR1 SNHLY and CDR2 FYNNEI. The CDR3 has 15 amino acids. The entire variable domain, with the rest obtained from reference TRBV2 and TRBJ2-7, is as follows: EPEVTQTPSHQVTQMGQEVILRCVPISNHLYFYWYRQILGQKVEFLVSFYNNEISEKSEIFDDQFSVERPDGSNFTLKIRSTKLEDSAMYFCASSGSPGQGAKQYFGPGTRLTVT.